This TCR beta chain was identified in a study of OX40 agonist ivuxolimab in advanced cancers. Study summary: People in dose escalation had one of these cancers: hepatocellular carcinoma, melanoma, renal cell or head and neck cancer. Three patients got partial responses; one had hepatocellular carcinoma and two had cutaneous melanoma. Mean age about 60 years, range about 23 to 80; 82.7% male. Study-wide results and limits: There was clonal expansion of CD4+ and CD8+ blood T cells by week 6 at 0.1 to 3.0 mg/kg.

CDR3 length: 14 amino acids. The germline gives CDR1 MNHNS, CDR2 SASEGT. The V end was cut by 1 base, the J end by 4 bases, with 8 bases between. Details on this clone: The target antigen is unknown.

Using immunoSEQ multiplex PCR, the repertoire was profiled, and TCRdb retains in-frame clones only, with some absent. The data contain under 100,000 clones, roughly 83% of them singletons. The sample in question was CD4+ or CD8+ T cells sorted from blood, obtained in a trial of the OX40 agonist ivuxolimab. This sequence originates from an adult with an advanced solid tumor such as melanoma, head and neck, liver or kidney cancer. V is TRBV6-1 and J is TRBJ1-3, with D uncertain. This chain's CDR3 is CASSEEVFGNTIYF. The CDR3 DNA follows: TGTGCCAGCAGTGAAGAGGTATTCGGAAACACCATATATTTT.